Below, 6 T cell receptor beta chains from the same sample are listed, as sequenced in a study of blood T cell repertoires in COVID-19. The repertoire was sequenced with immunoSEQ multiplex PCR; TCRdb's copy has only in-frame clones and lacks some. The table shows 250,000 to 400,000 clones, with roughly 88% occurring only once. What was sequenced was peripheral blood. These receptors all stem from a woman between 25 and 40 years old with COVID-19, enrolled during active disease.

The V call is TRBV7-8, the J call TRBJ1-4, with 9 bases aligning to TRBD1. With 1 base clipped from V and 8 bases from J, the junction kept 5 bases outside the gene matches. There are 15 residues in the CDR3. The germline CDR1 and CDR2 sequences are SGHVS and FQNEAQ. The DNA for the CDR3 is TGTGCCAGCAGCTTAGGGACAGGGGTGGCGGAAAAACTGTTTTTT. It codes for CASSLGTGVAEKLFF.

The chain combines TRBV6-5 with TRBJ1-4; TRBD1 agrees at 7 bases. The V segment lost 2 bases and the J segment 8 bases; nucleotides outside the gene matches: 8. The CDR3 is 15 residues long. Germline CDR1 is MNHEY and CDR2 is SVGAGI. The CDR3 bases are TGTGCCAGCAGTTACACCTTTACAGGGGAAGAAAAACTGTTTTTT. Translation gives CASSYTFTGEEKLFF.

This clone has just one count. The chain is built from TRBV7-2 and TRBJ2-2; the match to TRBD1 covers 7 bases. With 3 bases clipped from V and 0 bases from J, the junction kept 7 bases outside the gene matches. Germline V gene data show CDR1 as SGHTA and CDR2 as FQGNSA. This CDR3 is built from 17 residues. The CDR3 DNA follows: TGTGCCAGCAGCTTTCCGCAAGGGGGCTCGAACACCGGGGAGCTGTTTTTT. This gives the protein CASSFPQGGSNTGELFF.

The CDR3 DNA reads TGTGCCAGCAGCTTGGACAGGCTGGGTGAGCAGTTCTTC. It specifies CASSLDRLGEQFF. V gene TRBV5-6 combines with J gene TRBJ2-1; D perhaps matches TRBD1 (5 bases). The CDR3 has 13 amino acids. Germline CDR1 is SGHDT and CDR2 is YYEEEE. Trimming took 0 bases from V and 9 from J, leaving 10 bases between them.

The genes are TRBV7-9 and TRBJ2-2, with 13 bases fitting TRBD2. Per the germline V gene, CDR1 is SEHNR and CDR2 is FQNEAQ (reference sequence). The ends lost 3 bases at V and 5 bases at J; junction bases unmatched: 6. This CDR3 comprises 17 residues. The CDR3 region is CASSFGLAGATTGELFF. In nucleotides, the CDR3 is TGTGCCAGCAGCTTTGGACTAGCGGGGGCCACAACCGGGGAGCTGTTTTTT. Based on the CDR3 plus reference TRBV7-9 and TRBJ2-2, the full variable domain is DTGVSQNPRHKITKRGQNVTFRCDPISEHNRLYWYRQTLGQGPEFLTYFQNEAQLEKSRLLSDRFSAERPKGSFSTLEIQRTEQGDSAMYLCASSFGLAGATTGELFFGEGSRLTVL.

As DNA, the CDR3 is TGTGCCAGTAGTATCCCCCTGGCAGAGGCTCAGCCCCAGCATTTT. Its protein is CASSIPLAEAQPQHF. V and J are TRBV19 and TRBJ1-5; D unclear. Germline V gene sequence: CDR1 LNHDA, CDR2 SQIVND (reference sequence). CDR3 size: 15 residues. Trimming pared 3 bases from V and 6 bases from J, leaving 15 bases between.